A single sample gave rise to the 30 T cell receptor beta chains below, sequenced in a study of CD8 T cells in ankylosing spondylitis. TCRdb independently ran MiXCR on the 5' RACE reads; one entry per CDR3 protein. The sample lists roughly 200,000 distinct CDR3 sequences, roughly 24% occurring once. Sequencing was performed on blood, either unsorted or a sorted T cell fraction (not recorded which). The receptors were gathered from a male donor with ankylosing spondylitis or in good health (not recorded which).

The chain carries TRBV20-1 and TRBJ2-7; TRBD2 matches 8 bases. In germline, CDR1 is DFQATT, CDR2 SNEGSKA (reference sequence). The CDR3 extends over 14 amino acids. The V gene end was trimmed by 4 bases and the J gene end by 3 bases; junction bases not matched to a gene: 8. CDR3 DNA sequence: TGCAGTGCTACTATACTAGCGGCGGGCTACGAGCAGTACTTC. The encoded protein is CSATILAAGYEQYF.

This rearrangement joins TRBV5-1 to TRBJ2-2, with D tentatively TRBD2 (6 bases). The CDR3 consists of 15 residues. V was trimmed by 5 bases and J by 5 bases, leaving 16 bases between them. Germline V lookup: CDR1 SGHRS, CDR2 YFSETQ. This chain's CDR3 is CASSFLTSITGELFF. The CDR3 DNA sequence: TGCGCCAGCAGTTTCCTGACTAGTATTACCGGGGAGCTGTTTTTT.

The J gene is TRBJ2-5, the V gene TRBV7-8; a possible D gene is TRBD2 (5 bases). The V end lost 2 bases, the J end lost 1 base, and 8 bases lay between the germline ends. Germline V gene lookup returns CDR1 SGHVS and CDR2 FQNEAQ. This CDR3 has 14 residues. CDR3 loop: CASSLRLAQETQYF. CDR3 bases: TGTGCCAGCAGCTTAAGGCTAGCCCAAGAGACCCAGTACTTC.

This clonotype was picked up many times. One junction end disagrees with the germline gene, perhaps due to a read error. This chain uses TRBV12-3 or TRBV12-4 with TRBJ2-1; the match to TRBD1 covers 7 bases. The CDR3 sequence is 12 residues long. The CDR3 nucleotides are TGTGCCAGCAGTTTCTCCCGGGACAGATTTTCCTTC. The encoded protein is CASSFSRDRFSF.

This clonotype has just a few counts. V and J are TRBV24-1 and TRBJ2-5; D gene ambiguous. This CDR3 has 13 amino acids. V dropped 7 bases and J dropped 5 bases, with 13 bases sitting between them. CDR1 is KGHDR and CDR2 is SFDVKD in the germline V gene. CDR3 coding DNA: TGTGCCACCAGGGACGGCCACGGGGAGACCCAGTACTTC. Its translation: CATRDGHGETQYF.

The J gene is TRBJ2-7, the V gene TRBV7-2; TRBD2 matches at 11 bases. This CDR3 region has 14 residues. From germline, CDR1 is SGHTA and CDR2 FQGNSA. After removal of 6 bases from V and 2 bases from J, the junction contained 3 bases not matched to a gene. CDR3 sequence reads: CASRLAGGTYEQYF. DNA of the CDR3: TGTGCCAGCAGGCTAGCGGGAGGAACCTACGAGCAGTACTTC. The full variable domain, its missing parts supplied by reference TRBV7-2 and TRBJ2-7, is GAGVSQSPSNKVTEKGKDVELRCDPISGHTALYWYRQSLGQGLEFLIYFQGNSAPDKSGLPSDRFSAERTGGSVSTLTIQRTQQEDSAVYLCASRLAGGTYEQYFGPGTRLTVT.

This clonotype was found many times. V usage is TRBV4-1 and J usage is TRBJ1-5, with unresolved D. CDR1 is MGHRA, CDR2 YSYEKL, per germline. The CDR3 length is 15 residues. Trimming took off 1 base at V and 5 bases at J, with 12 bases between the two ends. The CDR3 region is CASSQGGLRDQPQHF. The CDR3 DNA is TGCGCCAGCAGCCAAGGGGGATTAAGGGATCAGCCCCAGCATTTT.

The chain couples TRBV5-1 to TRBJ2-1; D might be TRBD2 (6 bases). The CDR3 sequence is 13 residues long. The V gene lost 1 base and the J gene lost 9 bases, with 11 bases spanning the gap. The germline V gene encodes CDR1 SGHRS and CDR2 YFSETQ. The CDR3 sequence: CASSLKGAGEQFF. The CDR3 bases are TGCGCCAGCAGCTTGAAGGGAGCGGGTGAGCAGTTCTTC.

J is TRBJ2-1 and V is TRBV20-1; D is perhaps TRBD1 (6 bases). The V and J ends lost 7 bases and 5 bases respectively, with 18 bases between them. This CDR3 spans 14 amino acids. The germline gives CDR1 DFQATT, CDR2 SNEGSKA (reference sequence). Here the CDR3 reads CSGEGLNRDNEQFF. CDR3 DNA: TGCAGTGGGGAAGGACTGAACAGGGACAATGAGCAGTTCTTC.

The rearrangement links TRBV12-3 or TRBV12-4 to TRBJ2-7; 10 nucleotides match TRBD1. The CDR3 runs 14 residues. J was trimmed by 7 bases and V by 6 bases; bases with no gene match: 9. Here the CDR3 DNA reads TGTGCCAGCAGGAAACGACAGGGGGCGGAGGAGCAGTACTTC. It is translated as CASRKRQGAEEQYF.

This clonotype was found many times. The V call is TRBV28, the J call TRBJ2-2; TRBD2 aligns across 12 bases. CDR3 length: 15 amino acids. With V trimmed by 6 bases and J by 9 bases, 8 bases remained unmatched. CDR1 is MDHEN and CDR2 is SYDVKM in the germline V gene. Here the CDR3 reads CASRPSSGRVRELFF. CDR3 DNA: TGTGCCAGCAGACCCTCTAGCGGGAGGGTTCGGGAGCTGTTTTTT. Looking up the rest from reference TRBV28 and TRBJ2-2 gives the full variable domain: DVKVTQSSRYLVKRTGEKVFLECVQDMDHENMFWYRQDPGLGLRLIYFSYDVKMKEKGDIPEGYSVSREKKERFSLILESASTNQTSMYLCASRPSSGRVRELFFGEGSRLTVL.

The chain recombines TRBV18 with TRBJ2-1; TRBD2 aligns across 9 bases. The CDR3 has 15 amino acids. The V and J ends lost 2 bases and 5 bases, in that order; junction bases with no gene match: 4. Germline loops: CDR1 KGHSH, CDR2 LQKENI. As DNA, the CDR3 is TGTGCCAGCTCACCAGCACTAGCGGGTGACAATGAGCAGTTCTTC. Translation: CASSPALAGDNEQFF.

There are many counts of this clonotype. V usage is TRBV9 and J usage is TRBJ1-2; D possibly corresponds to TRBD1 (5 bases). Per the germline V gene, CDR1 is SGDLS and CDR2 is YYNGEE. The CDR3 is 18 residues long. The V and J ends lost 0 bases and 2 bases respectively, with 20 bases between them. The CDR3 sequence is CASSVESGGLFGNYGYTF. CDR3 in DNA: TGTGCCAGCAGCGTAGAATCGGGGGGACTTTTTGGGAACTATGGCTACACCTTC.

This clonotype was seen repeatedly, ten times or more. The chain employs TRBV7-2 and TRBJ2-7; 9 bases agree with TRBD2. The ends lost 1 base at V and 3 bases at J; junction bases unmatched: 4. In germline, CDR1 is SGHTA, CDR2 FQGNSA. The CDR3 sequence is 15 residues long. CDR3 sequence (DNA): TGTGCCAGCAGCTTAGATGCGGGAGGGTTCTACGAGCAGTACTTC. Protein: CASSLDAGGFYEQYF. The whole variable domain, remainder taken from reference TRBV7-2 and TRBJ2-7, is GAGVSQSPSNKVTEKGKDVELRCDPISGHTALYWYRQSLGQGLEFLIYFQGNSAPDKSGLPSDRFSAERTGGSVSTLTIQRTQQEDSAVYLCASSLDAGGFYEQYFGPGTRLTVT.

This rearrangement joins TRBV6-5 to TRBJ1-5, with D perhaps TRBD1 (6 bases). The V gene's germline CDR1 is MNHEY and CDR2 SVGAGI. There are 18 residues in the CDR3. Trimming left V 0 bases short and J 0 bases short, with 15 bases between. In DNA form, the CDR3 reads TGTGCCAGCAGTTACTCGACCAGGGGCCAATATAGCAATCAGCCCCAGCATTTT. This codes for CASSYSTRGQYSNQPQHF.

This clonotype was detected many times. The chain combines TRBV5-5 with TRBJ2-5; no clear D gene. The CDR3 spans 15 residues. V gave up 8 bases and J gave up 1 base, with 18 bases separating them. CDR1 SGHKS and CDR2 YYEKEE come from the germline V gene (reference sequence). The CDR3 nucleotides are TGTGCCAGTATCCCTGTTGGCAGCCCCCAAGAGACCCAGTACTTC. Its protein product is CASIPVGSPQETQYF.

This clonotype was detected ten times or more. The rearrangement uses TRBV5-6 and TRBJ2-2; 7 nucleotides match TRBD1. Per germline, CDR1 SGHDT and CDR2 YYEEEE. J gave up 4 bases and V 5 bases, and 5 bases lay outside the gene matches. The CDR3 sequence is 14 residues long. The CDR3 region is CASSKGASTGELFF. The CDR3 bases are TGTGCCAGCAGTAAGGGGGCTAGCACCGGGGAGCTGTTTTTT.

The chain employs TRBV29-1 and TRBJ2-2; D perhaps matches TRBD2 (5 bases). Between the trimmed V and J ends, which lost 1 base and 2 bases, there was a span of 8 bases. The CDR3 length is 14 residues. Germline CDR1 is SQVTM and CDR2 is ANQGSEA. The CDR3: CSVEGSSNTGELFF. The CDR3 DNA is TGCAGCGTTGAAGGGTCTAGCAACACCGGGGAGCTGTTTTTT.

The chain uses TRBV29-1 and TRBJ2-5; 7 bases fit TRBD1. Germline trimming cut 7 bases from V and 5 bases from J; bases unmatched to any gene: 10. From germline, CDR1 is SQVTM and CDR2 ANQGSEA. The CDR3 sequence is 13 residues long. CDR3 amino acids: CSANRGVKETQYF. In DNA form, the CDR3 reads TGCAGCGCCAACAGGGGTGTTAAGGAGACCCAGTACTTC.

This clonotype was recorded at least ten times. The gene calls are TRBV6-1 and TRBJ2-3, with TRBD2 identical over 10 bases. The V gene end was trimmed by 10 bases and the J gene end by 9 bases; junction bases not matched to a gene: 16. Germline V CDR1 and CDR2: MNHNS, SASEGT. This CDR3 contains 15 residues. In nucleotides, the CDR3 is TGTGCCACCCATGCGACTAGCGGGTCGTCGGAAACGCAGTATTTT. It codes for CATHATSGSSETQYF.

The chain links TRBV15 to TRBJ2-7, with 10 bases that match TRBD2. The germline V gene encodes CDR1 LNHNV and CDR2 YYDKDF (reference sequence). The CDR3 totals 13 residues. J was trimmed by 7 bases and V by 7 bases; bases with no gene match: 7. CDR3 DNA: TGTGCCACCAAGGCTAGCGGGAGAGTGGAGCAGTACTTC. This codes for CATKASGRVEQYF.

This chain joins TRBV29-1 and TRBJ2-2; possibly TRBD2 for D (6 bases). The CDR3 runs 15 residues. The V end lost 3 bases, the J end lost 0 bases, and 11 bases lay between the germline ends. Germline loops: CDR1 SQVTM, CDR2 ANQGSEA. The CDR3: CSVERDSSNTGELFF. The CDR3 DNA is TGCAGCGTTGAGCGGGACTCATCGAACACCGGGGAGCTGTTTTTT.

CDR3 sequence (DNA): TGCAGCGTTGGGTACGGGAGTAGCACAGATACGCAGTATTTT. Encoded protein: CSVGYGSSTDTQYF. The chain uses TRBV29-1 and TRBJ2-3, with D tentatively TRBD2 (6 bases). CDR1 and CDR2 (germline): SQVTM, ANQGSEA. The CDR3 loop spans 14 amino acids. Trimming cost V 4 bases and J 0 bases, with 11 bases left between them.

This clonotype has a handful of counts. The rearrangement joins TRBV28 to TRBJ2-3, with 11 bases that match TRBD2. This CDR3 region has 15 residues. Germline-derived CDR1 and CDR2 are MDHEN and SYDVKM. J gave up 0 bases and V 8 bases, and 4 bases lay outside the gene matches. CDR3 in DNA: TGTGCCAGCGAGGGACTAGCGGTTAGCACAGATACGCAGTATTTT. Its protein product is CASEGLAVSTDTQYF.

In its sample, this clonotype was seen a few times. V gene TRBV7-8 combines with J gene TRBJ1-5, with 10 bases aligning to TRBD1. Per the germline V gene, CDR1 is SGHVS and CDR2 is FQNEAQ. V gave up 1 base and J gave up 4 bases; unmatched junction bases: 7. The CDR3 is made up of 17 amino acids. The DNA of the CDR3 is TGTGCCAGCAGCTTAGGGGGACAGGGGATACTAAATCAGCCCCAGCATTTT. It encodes CASSLGGQGILNQPQHF.

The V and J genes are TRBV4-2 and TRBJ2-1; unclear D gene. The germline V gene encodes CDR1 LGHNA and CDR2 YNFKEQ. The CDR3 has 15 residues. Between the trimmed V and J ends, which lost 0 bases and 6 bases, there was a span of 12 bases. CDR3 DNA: TGTGCCAGCAGCCAAGATGTAGCCTTACTCAATGAGCAGTTCTTC. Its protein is CASSQDVALLNEQFF.

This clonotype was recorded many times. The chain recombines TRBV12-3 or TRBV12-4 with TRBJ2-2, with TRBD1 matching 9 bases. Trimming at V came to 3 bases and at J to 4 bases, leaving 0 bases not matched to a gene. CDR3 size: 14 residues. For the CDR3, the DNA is TGTGCCAGCAGTTTGGACAGGGGCACCGGGGAGCTGTTTTTT. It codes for CASSLDRGTGELFF.

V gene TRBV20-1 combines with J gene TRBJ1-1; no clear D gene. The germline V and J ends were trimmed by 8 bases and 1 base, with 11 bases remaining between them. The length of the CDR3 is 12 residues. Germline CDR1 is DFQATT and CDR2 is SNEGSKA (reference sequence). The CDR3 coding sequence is TGCAGTAGCCGGGCTACGAACACTGAAGCTTTCTTT. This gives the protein CSSRATNTEAFF.

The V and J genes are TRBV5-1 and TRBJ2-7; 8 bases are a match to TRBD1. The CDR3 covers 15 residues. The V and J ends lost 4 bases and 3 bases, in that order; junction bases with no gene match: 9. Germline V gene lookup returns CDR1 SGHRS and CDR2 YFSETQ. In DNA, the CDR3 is TGCGCCAGCAGCCCATGGCAGGGGGCCTACTACGAGCAGTACTTC. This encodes CASSPWQGAYYEQYF. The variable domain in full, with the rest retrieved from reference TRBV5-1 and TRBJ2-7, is KAGVTQTPRYLIKTRGQQVTLSCSPISGHRSVSWYQQTPGQGLQFLFEYFSETQRNKGNFPGRFSGRQFSNSRSEMNVSTLELGDSALYLCASSPWQGAYYEQYFGPGTRLTVT.

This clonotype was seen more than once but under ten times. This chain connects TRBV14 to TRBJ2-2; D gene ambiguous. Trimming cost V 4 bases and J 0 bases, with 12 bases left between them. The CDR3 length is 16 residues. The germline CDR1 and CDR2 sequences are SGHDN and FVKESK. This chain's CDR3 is CASSREVTTNTGELFF. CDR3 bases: TGTGCCAGCAGCCGTGAGGTCACCACGAACACCGGGGAGCTGTTTTTT.